Listed here are 18 T cell receptor beta chains from one sample, sequenced in a study of identical twins. TCRdb re-analysed the 5' RACE reads in MiXCR, keeping a single row per CDR3 protein. The table records around 690,000 distinct CDR3 sequences, 21% of them present only once. In addition, the sample was reused for a study of T cells expressing NK-cell markers.

The sample taken for sequencing was PBMCs. The receptors were sampled from a woman under 30 in good health.

For this clonotype: At one end the junction does not follow the germline gene, possibly because of a read error. The chain has TRBV5-6 and TRBJ2-1; 8 bases align to TRBD2. The CDR3 runs to 15 residues. Per germline, CDR1 SGHDT and CDR2 YYEEEE. The CDR3 loop reads CASSWGLLAVNEQLF. In DNA form, the CDR3 reads TGTGCCAGCAGCTGGGGGTTACTAGCGGTCAATGAGCAGTTATTC.

There are a few counts of this clonotype. The chain carries TRBV9 and TRBJ2-3; D is possibly TRBD2 (5 bases). The CDR3 is 13 residues long. V shed 4 bases and J shed 6 bases, with 12 bases lying between them. Germline CDR1 SGDLS, CDR2 YYNGEE. CDR3 nucleotide sequence: TGTGCCAGCAGCTCCCACCGGACTGATACGCAGTATTTT. Translation gives CASSSHRTDTQYF.

In its sample, this clonotype was seen a few times. The chain couples TRBV5-1 to TRBJ2-7, with 7 bases identical to TRBD1. CDR1 is SGHRS, CDR2 YFSETQ, per germline. The CDR3 has 15 amino acids. The ends lost 4 bases at V and 0 bases at J; junction bases unmatched: 7. The CDR3 DNA is TGCGCCAGCAGCCCGGGACGGGACAGCTCCTACGAGCAGTACTTC. Amino acid sequence: CASSPGRDSSYEQYF.

This clonotype came up a few times. V gene TRBV7-3 combines with J gene TRBJ2-1; TRBD1 is a possible D gene (5 bases). Germline lookup yields CDR1 SGHTA and CDR2 FQGTGA. This CDR3 is 15 amino acids long. The V gene lost 5 bases and the J gene lost 6 bases, with 17 bases spanning the gap. DNA for the CDR3: TGTGCCAGCAGCCCCTCGAAGGGGAATACCAATGAGCAGTTCTTC. It codes for CASSPSKGNTNEQFF.

This clonotype was observed a few times. The rearrangement links TRBV21-1 to TRBJ2-6. TRBV21-1 counts as a pseudogene. This CDR3 contains 15 residues. In DNA, the CDR3 is TGTGCCAGCAGCAAATTCGAGGCTGGGGCCAACGTCCTGACTTTC. Protein: CASSKFEAGANVLTF.

This clonotype was found many times. This CDR3 reads CASSYGTTNEKLFF. DNA of the CDR3: TGTGCCAGCAGTTACGGGACAACTAATGAAAAACTGTTTTTT. This rearrangement joins TRBV6-5 to TRBJ1-4; no clear D gene. V lost 2 bases and J 0 bases, leaving 4 bases between the germline ends. This CDR3 contains 14 residues. Germline loops: CDR1 MNHEY, CDR2 SVGAGI.

This clonotype was detected only a few times. The chain is built from TRBV12-3 or TRBV12-4 and TRBJ1-4; D is perhaps TRBD1 (5 bases). This CDR3 region has 13 residues. Trimming removed 4 bases at V and 8 bases at J, with 11 bases between. This CDR3 reads CASSYDSREKLFF. The CDR3 region has the DNA TGTGCCAGCAGTTACGACAGTCGGGAAAAACTGTTTTTT.

The rearrangement uses TRBV7-2 and TRBJ2-7; D possibly matches TRBD1 or TRBD2 (5 bases each). The CDR3 has 13 residues. Trimming removed 8 bases from V and 6 bases from J, with 17 bases in between. From germline, CDR1 is SGHTA and CDR2 FQGNSA. This CDR3 reads CASSGNWDLEQYF. The DNA of the CDR3 is TGTGCCAGCTCGGGGAACTGGGACCTCGAGCAGTACTTC.

This clonotype was seen ten or more times. V is TRBV6-1 and J is TRBJ1-2, with D uncertain. Trimming pared 7 bases from V and 1 base from J, leaving 16 bases between. Germline CDR1 is MNHNS and CDR2 is SASEGT. This CDR3 is 15 amino acids long. The CDR3 reads CASKNAVGVNYGYTF. The CDR3 bases are TGTGCCAGCAAGAATGCCGTCGGTGTTAACTATGGCTACACCTTC.

V is TRBV29-1 and J is TRBJ2-5; TRBD2 matches 8 bases. V shed 6 bases and J 6 bases; nucleotides not matched to a gene: 12. The germline V gene has CDR1 SQVTM and CDR2 ANQGSEA. The CDR3 totals 14 residues. DNA for the CDR3: TGCAGCGTATCTAGCGGGTCGTTGGTAAAGACCCAGTACTTC. Protein sequence: CSVSSGSLVKTQYF.

This rearrangement joins TRBV6-1 to TRBJ2-1; D may be TRBD1 (6 bases). CDR1 MNHNS and CDR2 SASEGT come from the germline V gene. The CDR3 is 15 residues long. V was clipped by 2 bases and J by 2 bases, with 10 bases between them. The CDR3 spells CASSELGQPYNEQFF. The CDR3 coding sequence is TGTGCCAGCAGTGAATTGGGACAACCCTACAATGAGCAGTTCTTC.

This chain links TRBV5-1 with TRBJ2-2; TRBD2 matches 7 bases. This CDR3 contains 15 residues. Losses at the gene ends were 4 bases for V and 6 bases for J; bases not matched to a gene: 9. Looked up from germline, CDR1 is SGHRS and CDR2 is YFSETQ. CDR3: CASSPDSGPSGELFF. The CDR3 nucleotides are TGCGCCAGCAGCCCCGATAGCGGGCCGTCCGGGGAGCTGTTTTTT.

Only a few counts were recorded for this clonotype. V gene TRBV20-1 combines with J gene TRBJ2-1, with D maybe TRBD1 (5 bases). Per germline, CDR1 DFQATT and CDR2 SNEGSKA (reference sequence). V was clipped by 4 bases and J by 5 bases, with 9 bases between them. The CDR3 spans 12 residues. The DNA for the CDR3 is TGCAGTGCTAAGGACATTAACAATGAGCAGTTCTTC. Protein: CSAKDINNEQFF.

V and J are TRBV11-1 and TRBJ2-3, with D perhaps given as TRBD1 or TRBD2 (6 bases each). Germline CDR1 and CDR2: SGHAT and FQDESV (reference sequence). The CDR3 length is 18 residues. Trimming removed 5 bases at V and 0 bases at J, with 21 bases between. CDR3 in amino acids: CASSLGTGARWSTDTQYF. The CDR3 DNA is TGTGCCAGCAGCCTTGGGACGGGGGCCAGGTGGAGCACAGATACGCAGTATTTT.

The V call is TRBV6-1, the J call TRBJ2-7; 8 nucleotides agree with TRBD1. Losses at the gene ends were 6 bases for V and 3 bases for J; bases not matched to a gene: 10. The CDR3 spans 15 residues. Germline CDR1 and CDR2: MNHNS and SASEGT. The CDR3 protein is CASSRSNRGDYEQYF. DNA of the CDR3: TGTGCCAGCAGCCGGTCCAACAGGGGGGACTACGAGCAGTACTTC.

The V gene is TRBV20-1, the J gene TRBJ1-6, with 7 nucleotides matching TRBD1. CDR3 length equals 14 residues. V trimming: 0 bases; J trimming: 9 bases; junction bases outside the gene matches: 5. In germline, CDR1 is DFQATT, CDR2 SNEGSKA (reference sequence). DNA for the CDR3: TGCAGTGCTAGAGAAATGACAGGGTTTTCACCCCTCCACTTT. Amino acids: CSAREMTGFSPLHF.

The chain joins TRBV28 to TRBJ2-7; D is possibly TRBD2 (5 bases). This CDR3 contains 15 residues. V was trimmed by 6 bases and J by 2 bases, leaving 17 bases between them. Germline V CDR1 and CDR2: MDHEN, SYDVKM. The CDR3 DNA is TGTGCCAGCAGCCTTTCGGCAGCTAGCACCTACGAGCAGTACTTC. It is translated as CASSLSAASTYEQYF.

The chain links TRBV29-1 to TRBJ2-7, with 8 bases fitting TRBD2. Germline CDR1 SQVTM, CDR2 ANQGSEA. V dropped 2 bases and J dropped 0; count of bases not matched to a gene: 3. The length of the CDR3 is 14 residues. The CDR3 here is CSVETSGNSYEQYF. The CDR3 DNA sequence: TGCAGCGTTGAAACTAGCGGCAACTCCTACGAGCAGTACTTC.